This T cell receptor (beta chain) comes out of a study of vaccination effects on CD4 cells after COVID-19. V shed 1 base and J 0 bases; nucleotides not matched to a gene: 11. Germline-derived CDR1 and CDR2 are SGHRS and YFSETQ. This CDR3 is 18 amino acids long. Libraries were prepared by immunoSEQ multiplex PCR; TCRdb keeps only in-frame clonotypes and omits some of them. The sample lists about 28,000 clones, approximately 72% occurring once. Sequencing in the ViraFEST assay came after antigen-specific CD4+ T cells had been expanded with viral peptide pools, which were used to stimulate PBMC. Upon completion of under eleven days in culture, CD4+ T cells were isolated. The healthy vaccine recipients, who had no prior SARS-CoV-2 infection, showed negative nucleocapsid antibodies. It was on days 3 and 7 that half the medium was replaced with IL-2 medium. In regard to this clone: Its antigen is not known.

Notes on the study in general: Only 1 of 255 vaccine-induced clones from healthy vaccinees cross-reacted with common cold coronaviruses. There was marked clonal contraction among infection- and vaccine-induced clones late after vaccination.

This material consisted of CD4+ T cells from PBMCs cultured with SARS-CoV-2 spike peptides, taken before COVID-19 vaccination. The chain links TRBV5-1 to TRBJ2-5; 8 nucleotides align to TRBD2. The TCR originated in a human donor who received a COVID-19 vaccine. The CDR3 is CASSLQFEASGHQETQYF. The CDR3 coding sequence is TGCGCCAGCAGCTTGCAGTTCGAGGCTAGCGGGCACCAAGAGACCCAGTACTTC.